Given below is one TCR beta chain in context. Its antigen is still unknown. Base qualities are not provided; no much larger clone lies one nucleotide away. From its cysteine to its phenylalanine, the CDR3 spans 16 amino acids. Here the CDR3 DNA is all that survives: 48 bases in frame from base 1. CDR1 MNHEY and CDR2 SVGAGI were looked up in the germline V gene. V is pared back by 4 bases and J by 0 bases, with 14 bases lying between the germline termini. Enrolling through a virtual design, the prospective study's participants ranged in age from roughly 18 to 95 years and lived across approximately 25 United States geographic areas. In the prospective study, cohorts were assigned on the basis of participant-reported clinical history obtained from a screening survey and a study questionnaire. Each participant in the prospective study had whole blood, serum and a nasopharyngeal or oropharyngeal swab collected by mobile phlebotomists. Over an approximately 2-month period, participants in the prospective study had the option of providing additional blood draws and questionnaires. Before DNA extraction, blood samples from the prospective study were shipped at room temperature or frozen.

This sample stems from a study of blood T cell repertoires in COVID-19 (dated by TCRdb to about 2020). Some background on the complete study: ImmuneRACE Cohort 3 recovered participants were defined by two consecutive negative NP/OP PCR tests, healthcare professional clearance, or symptom resolution. Collaborator samples came from the United States, Italy and Spain and covered acute and convalescent phases of COVID-19. The material from the prospective study consisted of cDNA or gDNA derived from T cells, B-cell-depleted T cells, or PBMCs. The dataset comprised deeply sampled blood TCRbeta repertoires from subjects exposed to, actively infected with, or recovered from COVID-19. The repertoires were made available in a free public database intended to serve as a resource for research on the immune response to SARS-CoV-2. The samples were drawn from the first 160 participants of the ongoing ImmuneRACE study and from 950 to 1,500 subjects provided by 6 global collaborators. The sample metadata nearly always contained a de-identified subject ID, COVID-19 status, age in years and sex. Where HLA class I and class II types were available, the types were taken from metadata supplied by the sample provider, not from assay-based typing.

What the authors observed across the whole study: The quantity of clinical and demographic metadata differed by source and by participant and was supplied without curation.

The immunoSEQ Assay, a bias-controlled multiplex PCR, was used to amplify TCRbeta CDR3 regions from genomic DNA. Per the source publication's procedure: Within the assay, amplification of reference gene primers was used to estimate how many nucleated cells each sample contained. Sequence reads were collapsed and filtered to measure the absolute abundance of every unique TCRbeta CDR3 rearrangement. For each sample, productive Simpson clonality was calculated as the square root of Simpson's diversity index across productive rearrangements. Imported from immuneACCESS, the table was reduced by TCRdb to in-frame sequences with V and J called. These copies leave out some clones; in studies compared against another copy, an unresolved V gene accounts for under half, and the cause of the remainder is not known. The V and J calls and clone size were taken over from that table, and D and trimming were inferred from the DNA. In all, the sample holds hundreds of thousands of clones, and around nine tenths of those were seen once. Of the sample, 2% to 2.5% is held by the ten largest clones.

The sequence came from a woman in her sixties or seventies in a cohort exposed to, infected with or recovered from COVID-19 (not recorded which). Here the chain combines TRBV6-5 and TRBJ2-3; the D segment cannot be called with confidence. Sequencing was carried out using PBMCs or T cells enriched from blood (not recorded which). The CDR3 corresponds to CASSSRSRPSTDTQYF. The nucleotide sequence reads TGTGCCAGCAGTTCGAGGAGTAGGCCTAGCACAGATACGCAGTATTTT.